This TCR beta chain emerged from a study of cytomegalovirus exposure and HLA in healthy donors. Study as a whole: From donors who were HLA-typed, an early data release held 81 million or so unique TCRs.

This clone was observed once. The length of the CDR3 is 16 residues. The trim removed 5 bases at V and 0 bases at J, leaving 8 bases unmatched. The V gene's germline CDR1 is SGHVS and CDR2 FQNEAQ. The PCR ran on 60 Vbeta and 13 Jbeta primers. Generated by immunoSEQ multiplex PCR, the TCRdb table keeps only in-frame clones and is missing some. The profile covers around 120,000 clones, with around three quarters appearing a single time and 2% to 2.5% taken by the ten largest. The TCR originated in a man aged 18 to 29 in good health and CMV-seronegative. The chain is built from TRBV7-8 and TRBJ2-3; 7 bases are a match to TRBD2. Sequencing input: PBMCs. The CDR3: CASSVTLAASTDTQYF. The CDR3 nucleotides are TGTGCCAGCAGCGTAACGCTAGCGGCTAGCACAGATACGCAGTATTTT.